One sample yielded the 2 T cell receptor beta chains listed below, sequenced in a study of OX40 agonist ivuxolimab in advanced cancers. This table comes from immunoSEQ multiplex PCR, and its TCRdb copy is limited to in-frame clones, with some not included. Here the sample spans about 80,000 clones, 85% to 90% being singletons. This specimen was CD4+ or CD8+ T cells sorted from blood, taken in a trial of the OX40 agonist ivuxolimab. These receptors all come from an adult with an advanced solid tumor such as melanoma, head and neck, liver or kidney cancer.

The V and J genes are TRBV13 and TRBJ2-7, with 10 bases matching TRBD2. With V trimmed by 5 bases and J by 5 bases, 3 bases remained unmatched. The V gene's germline CDR1 is PRHDT and CDR2 FYEKMQ (reference sequence). This CDR3 is 13 amino acids long. CDR3 nucleotide sequence: TGTGCCAGCAGCCCCGGACTAGCGGACGAGCAGTACTTC. Protein sequence: CASSPGLADEQYF. Supplemented by reference TRBV13 and TRBJ2-7, the full variable domain reads AAGVIQSPRHLIKEKRETATLKCYPIPRHDTVYWYQQGPGQDPQFLISFYEKMQSDKGSIPDRFSAQQFSDYHSELNMSSLELGDSALYFCASSPGLADEQYFGPGTRLTVT.

V usage is TRBV30 and J usage is TRBJ1-1; 9 nucleotides line up with TRBD1. Germline CDR1 and CDR2: GTSNPN and SVGIG (reference sequence). V lost 2 bases to trimming and J lost 4 bases; unmatched junction nucleotides: 8. This CDR3 region has 15 residues. DNA for the CDR3: TGTGCCTGGAGTACCACAGGGGGCGCGGGCACTGAAGCTTTCTTT. The encoded protein is CAWSTTGGAGTEAFF.